Listed here are 18 T cell receptor beta chains from one sample, sequenced in a study of blood T cell repertoires in COVID-19. The table came from immunoSEQ multiplex PCR; TCRdb's copy has only in-frame clones and leaves some out. Of fewer than 300,000 clones listed, just over 85% are singletons. Sequencing was performed on peripheral blood. These receptors came from a man aged 50-60 years with COVID-19, enrolled during active disease.

In nucleotides, the CDR3 is TGCGCCAGCAGCTTGGCCAGCCCGTGGAGCATTCAGTACTTC. It is translated as CASSLASPWSIQYF. V is TRBV5-1 and J is TRBJ2-4; D gene unclear. Trimming left V 0 bases short and J 9 bases short, with 13 bases between. The CDR3 is made up of 14 amino acids. The V gene's germline CDR1 is SGHRS and CDR2 YFSETQ.

The chain recombines TRBV14 with TRBJ1-2; 12 bases are a match to TRBD1. V lost 1 base and J lost 8; bases outside the gene matches: 11. Germline V gene lookup returns CDR1 SGHDN and CDR2 FVKESK. The CDR3 has 17 amino acids. CDR3 sequence reads: CASSQANPGQGARGYTF. CDR3 sequence (DNA): TGTGCCAGCAGCCAAGCTAATCCGGGACAGGGGGCGCGAGGCTACACCTTC.

The chain recombines TRBV7-3 with TRBJ2-1; TRBD1 matches 7 bases. V lost 8 bases, J lost 9 bases, and 10 bases stayed unmatched. The CDR3 runs 13 residues. In germline, CDR1 is SGHTA, CDR2 FQGTGA. Here the CDR3 reads CASSRAPGGEQFF. CDR3 nucleotide sequence: TGTGCCAGCTCCCGGGCCCCAGGGGGTGAGCAGTTCTTC.

V usage is TRBV5-1 and J usage is TRBJ2-7, with TRBD1 matching over 9 bases. This CDR3 contains 17 residues. Germline lookup yields CDR1 SGHRS and CDR2 YFSETQ. The V segment lost 4 bases and the J segment 0 bases; nucleotides outside the gene matches: 11. The CDR3 DNA reads as TGCGCCAGCAGCGCCACCACAGGGGGCTTACCCTCCTACGAGCAGTACTTC. It encodes CASSATTGGLPSYEQYF.

V gene TRBV29-1 combines with J gene TRBJ1-5; the D gene is possibly TRBD1 (6 bases). Trimming took off 7 bases at V and 3 bases at J, with 16 bases between the two ends. Germline CDR1 SQVTM, CDR2 ANQGSEA. The CDR3 loop spans 14 amino acids. CDR3 sequence (DNA): TGCAGCGCGAGGGGAGGGGGAGACAATCAGCCCCAGCATTTT. Protein: CSARGGGDNQPQHF.

The chain combines TRBV3-1 (or the pseudogene TRBV3-2) with TRBJ2-2, with a tentative D call TRBD2 (6 bases). The CDR3 length is 15 residues. The germline V gene encodes CDR1 LGHDT and CDR2 YNNKEL (reference sequence). Trimming shortened V by 0 bases and J by 3 bases, and 8 bases separated the two germline ends. Here the CDR3 reads CASSQDSGYTGELFF. The DNA of the CDR3 is TGTGCCAGCAGCCAAGATAGCGGTTACACCGGGGAGCTGTTTTTT.

CDR3 in DNA: TGTGCCAGCAGCTTAGGGGCTTCCTCACTAGCGGGAAACACCGGGGAGCTGTTTTTT. It codes for CASSLGASSLAGNTGELFF. The chain uses TRBV11-2 and TRBJ2-2; 10 positions agree with TRBD2. The junction had 10 bases not matched to a gene; V was cut back by 1 base and J by 2 bases. From germline, CDR1 is SGHAT and CDR2 FQNNGV. The CDR3 contains 19 residues. The full variable domain, in which reference TRBV11-2 and TRBJ2-2 provide the parts outside the CDR3, is EAGVAQSPRYKIIEKRQSVAFWCNPISGHATLYWYQQILGQGPKLLIQFQNNGVVDDSQLPKDRFSAERLKGVDSTLKIQPAKLEDSAVYLCASSLGASSLAGNTGELFFGEGSRLTVL.

The chain joins TRBV28 to TRBJ1-6; tentative D call: TRBD1 (6 bases). CDR1 and CDR2 from the germline V gene are MDHEN and SYDVKM. This CDR3 spans 14 amino acids. With 3 bases removed from V and 8 bases from J, the gap between germline ends came to 11 bases. The CDR3 region has the DNA TGTGCCAGCAGTTTTCAGGGGTCCCATTCACCCCTCCACTTT. This translates into CASSFQGSHSPLHF.

V is TRBV18 and J is TRBJ1-2; 7 bases line up with TRBD1. Germline-derived CDR1 and CDR2 are KGHSH and LQKENI. The V gene end was trimmed by 2 bases and the J gene end by 3 bases; junction bases not matched to a gene: 3. This CDR3 comprises 14 residues. In DNA form, the CDR3 reads TGTGCCAGCTCACCAGGGGACAGTTACTATGGCTACACCTTC. Residues: CASSPGDSYYGYTF.

The chain joins TRBV9 to TRBJ2-5; TRBD2 is a possible D gene (5 bases). V dropped 4 bases and J dropped 2 bases, with 12 bases sitting between them. Germline-derived CDR1 and CDR2 are SGDLS and YYNGEE. This CDR3 has 14 residues. The DNA of the CDR3 is TGTGCCAGCAGCCCCGGACTCACGCAAGAGACCCAGTACTTC. It yields the protein CASSPGLTQETQYF. Variable domain in full (rest from reference TRBV9 and TRBJ2-5): DSGVTQTPKHLITATGQRVTLRCSPRSGDLSVYWYQQSLDQGLQFLIQYYNGEERAKGNILERFSAQQFPDLHSELNLSSLELGDSALYFCASSPGLTQETQYFGPGTRLLVL.

This chain connects TRBV5-8 to TRBJ2-1, with D perhaps TRBD2 (7 bases). The CDR3 contains 14 residues. V lost 6 bases and J lost 3, with 13 bases in between. Germline lookup yields CDR1 SGHTS and CDR2 YDEGEE. This chain's CDR3 is CASNRGGVYNEQFF. In nucleotides, the CDR3 is TGTGCCAGCAACCGAGGGGGGGTCTACAATGAGCAGTTCTTC.

The rearrangement joins TRBV18 to TRBJ2-2, with D possibly TRBD1 on 6 matching bases. Trimming stripped 0 bases from V and 0 bases from J, with 11 bases between. CDR1 is KGHSH, CDR2 LQKENI, per germline. This CDR3 is built from 17 residues. The CDR3 sequence: CASSPPGHNSNTGELFF. The DNA for the CDR3 is TGTGCCAGCTCACCACCGGGACATAACTCGAACACCGGGGAGCTGTTTTTT.

The chain is built from TRBV24-1 and TRBJ2-3; 7 bases agree with TRBD1. CDR1 is KGHDR and CDR2 is SFDVKD in the germline V gene. Germline trimming cut 2 bases from V and 0 bases from J; bases unmatched to any gene: 4. The CDR3 sequence is 16 residues long. Here the CDR3 reads CATSDSGQLSTDTQYF. Here the CDR3 DNA reads TGTGCCACCAGTGATTCGGGACAGCTTAGCACAGATACGCAGTATTTT.

The CDR3 here is CASSHGGSSYEQYF. The CDR3, as DNA: TGTGCCAGTAGCCACGGGGGAAGCTCCTACGAGCAGTACTTC. This chain uses TRBV19 with TRBJ2-7; possible D gene TRBD2, 6 bases. V lost 6 bases, J lost 0 bases, and 12 bases lay in between. Germline CDR1 and CDR2: LNHDA and SQIVND (reference sequence). The CDR3 is 14 amino acids. The full variable domain, rest sourced from reference TRBV19 and TRBJ2-7, is DGGITQSPKYLFRKEGQNVTLSCEQNLNHDAMYWYRQDPGQGLRLIYYSQIVNDFQKGDIAEGYSVSREKKESFPLTVTSAQKNPTAFYLCASSHGGSSYEQYFGPGTRLTVT.

The rearrangement joins TRBV2 to TRBJ1-4; unclear D gene. The CDR3 is 15 amino acids. V lost 1 base to trimming and J lost 8 bases, with 14 bases between them. Germline CDR1 and CDR2: SNHLY and FYNNEI. CDR3 nucleotides: TGTGCCAGCAGTGAAGTCAGTCATGATACGGAAAAACTGTTTTTT. Residues: CASSEVSHDTEKLFF.

Here the CDR3 DNA reads TGTGCCAGCGGGTCAGAGACCCAGTACTTC. Translated: CASGSETQYF. The rearrangement links TRBV19 to TRBJ2-5; D not certain. This CDR3 is built from 10 residues. Per the germline V gene, CDR1 is LNHDA and CDR2 is SQIVND (reference sequence). The V gene lost 9 bases and the J gene lost 4 bases, with 6 bases spanning the gap. The entire variable domain, with the rest obtained from reference TRBV19 and TRBJ2-5, is as follows: DGGITQSPKYLFRKEGQNVTLSCEQNLNHDAMYWYRQDPGQGLRLIYYSQIVNDFQKGDIAEGYSVSREKKESFPLTVTSAQKNPTAFYLCASGSETQYFGPGTRLLVL.

V is TRBV3-1 (or the pseudogene TRBV3-2) and J is TRBJ1-6; 9 nucleotides line up with TRBD1. This CDR3 is built from 16 residues. The J segment lost 9 bases and the V segment lost 0 bases, leaving 6 bases of the junction unmatched. Germline V gene data show CDR1 as LGHDT and CDR2 as YNNKEL (reference sequence). This CDR3 reads CASSQDLTGGGSPLHF. Here the CDR3 DNA reads TGTGCCAGCAGCCAAGATCTTACAGGGGGCGGTTCACCCCTCCACTTT.

Written as DNA, the CDR3 is TGTGCCAGCTCACCACTGGACAGGGGTAATGATGGCTACACCTTC. Translation: CASSPLDRGNDGYTF. The rearrangement uses TRBV18 and TRBJ1-2; 9 bases fit TRBD1. Germline loops: CDR1 KGHSH, CDR2 LQKENI. J was trimmed by 6 bases and V by 1 base; bases with no gene match: 6. CDR3 length: 15 amino acids.